These 18 T cell receptor beta chains originate from one sample sequenced in a study of blood T cell repertoires in COVID-19. Generated by immunoSEQ multiplex PCR, the TCRdb table keeps only in-frame clones and is missing some. Among 57,000 or so clones listed, approximately 91% were seen once. Input material: peripheral blood. These receptors were obtained from a woman between 50 and 59 years old with active or convalescent COVID-19.

This clone was counted between two and nine times. The chain recombines TRBV24-1 with TRBJ2-7; D may be TRBD2 (5 bases). There are 13 residues in the CDR3. Trimming removed 4 bases from V and 4 bases from J, with 10 bases in between. Per the germline V gene, CDR1 is KGHDR and CDR2 is SFDVKD. The CDR3 region has the DNA TGTGCCACCAGTGACCCACTAGTTTACGAGCAGTACTTC. Its translation is CATSDPLVYEQYF.

The chain couples TRBV27 to TRBJ2-2, with 11 nucleotides matching TRBD2. Germline V gene sequence: CDR1 MNHEY, CDR2 SMNVEV (reference sequence). Losses at the gene ends were 4 bases for V and 5 bases for J; bases not matched to a gene: 6. This CDR3 is 16 amino acids long. The CDR3 DNA is TGTGCCAGCAGTTCCGGGACTAGCGGTGATACCGGGGAGCTGTTTTTT. Protein product: CASSSGTSGDTGELFF.

This chain links TRBV7-8 with TRBJ2-3; TRBD2 matches 10 bases. V dropped 5 bases and J dropped 4; count of bases not matched to a gene: 9. The CDR3 totals 16 residues. In germline, CDR1 is SGHVS, CDR2 FQNEAQ. CDR3 sequence (DNA): TGTGCCAGCAGCAAGCGGGAGGGTCATTACCCAGATACGCAGTATTTT. Its protein product is CASSKREGHYPDTQYF.

V gene TRBV23-1 combines with J gene TRBJ1-6; 8 nucleotides line up with TRBD1. TRBV23-1 is placed among ORFs of uncertain function. The CDR3 has 18 amino acids. The V gene end was trimmed by 0 bases and the J gene end by 8 bases; junction bases not matched to a gene: 12. The CDR3 DNA is TGCGCCAGCAGTCAATCCGCATGGGACAGGAACAAAGATTCACCCCTCCACTTT. The encoded protein is CASSQSAWDRNKDSPLHF.

The chain carries TRBV5-5 and TRBJ1-3, with a possible D match to TRBD1 (5 bases). Trimming took 2 bases from V and 0 from J, leaving 12 bases between them. There are 16 residues in the CDR3. Germline values: CDR1 SGHKS, CDR2 YYEKEE (reference sequence). CDR3 DNA: TGTGCCAGCAGCTTTAGGCAGGGCACCTCTGGAAACACCATATATTTT. It encodes CASSFRQGTSGNTIYF.

This clone was observed a single time. The rearrangement joins TRBV2 to TRBJ1-2; perhaps TRBD1 as D (6 bases). V gave up 6 bases and J gave up 4 bases, with 9 bases separating them. In germline, CDR1 is SNHLY, CDR2 FYNNEI. The CDR3 totals 12 residues. CDR3 DNA sequence: TGTGCCAGCAGGACAGGAGGCTATGGCTACACCTTC. Its protein is CASRTGGYGYTF.

J is TRBJ2-4 and V is TRBV5-6; 7 bases align to TRBD2. Germline values: CDR1 SGHDT, CDR2 YYEEEE. The CDR3 extends over 14 amino acids. Unmatched junction bases numbered 6, after V lost 1 base and J lost 8 bases. CDR3: CASSLRAGVYIQYF. The CDR3 bases are TGTGCCAGCAGCTTGCGCGCGGGAGTATACATTCAGTACTTC.

V gene TRBV9 combines with J gene TRBJ2-1; 10 positions match TRBD2. V shed 4 bases and J 8 bases; nucleotides not matched to a gene: 12. Germline V lookup: CDR1 SGDLS, CDR2 YYNGEE. The CDR3 contains 16 residues. The CDR3 DNA follows: TGTGCCAGCAGCCGGACTAGCGGTACGAACCCCGATGAGCAGTTCTTC. Encoded protein: CASSRTSGTNPDEQFF.

The chain carries TRBV28 and TRBJ1-4; TRBD1 aligns across 7 bases. CDR3 length: 15 residues. V shed 6 bases, J shed 3 bases, and the junction held 7 bases outside the gene matches. Looked up from germline, CDR1 is MDHEN and CDR2 is SYDVKM. CDR3 DNA: TGTGCCAGCAGAAATCAGGGGGGATCTAATGAAAAACTGTTTTTT. Translation: CASRNQGGSNEKLFF.

The CDR3 DNA reads TGTGCCAGCAGACCTTTTGTCGAGGCCCAATATGGCTACACCTTC. This codes for CASRPFVEAQYGYTF. The chain joins TRBV19 to TRBJ1-2; D is ambiguous. The germline V and J ends were trimmed by 9 bases and 5 bases, with 22 bases remaining between them. The CDR3 extends over 15 amino acids. The germline V gene encodes CDR1 LNHDA and CDR2 SQIVND (reference sequence).

In its sample, this clone was seen once. This chain joins TRBV18 and TRBJ2-7, with 8 bases identical to TRBD2. CDR1 is KGHSH and CDR2 is LQKENI in the germline V gene. V lost 3 bases to trimming and J lost 12 bases; unmatched junction nucleotides: 13. This CDR3 has 14 amino acids. The CDR3 loop reads CASSPREGGQDLYF. CDR3 in DNA: TGTGCCAGCTCACCTCGGGAGGGAGGGCAGGATCTGTACTTC.

The V gene is TRBV27, the J gene TRBJ1-2, with TRBD1 as a possible D gene (6 bases). Trimming took 8 bases from V and 2 from J, leaving 15 bases between them. This CDR3 comprises 14 residues. Germline V lookup: CDR1 MNHEY, CDR2 SMNVEV (reference sequence). The CDR3 DNA reads TGTGCCAGCGGTCGGGGGGCTACCAACTATGGCTACACCTTC. Its protein product is CASGRGATNYGYTF.

The chain is built from TRBV5-4 and TRBJ1-1; D not resolved. V lost 4 bases and J 8 bases, leaving 15 bases between the germline ends. The CDR3 totals 13 residues. CDR1 is SGHNT, CDR2 YYREEE, per germline (reference sequence). The DNA of the CDR3 is TGTGCCAGCAGCCTAGAAACTCCGGGGGAAGCTTTCTTT. It encodes CASSLETPGEAFF.

This clone was counted a single time. The CDR3 loop reads CASSLGLAGSTDTQYF. CDR3 bases: TGTGCCAGCAGCTTGGGACTAGCGGGCAGCACAGATACGCAGTATTTT. The V gene is TRBV5-8, the J gene TRBJ2-3; 10 bases align to TRBD2. V lost 0 bases and J lost 0; bases outside the gene matches: 1. The germline V gene encodes CDR1 SGHTS and CDR2 YDEGEE. This CDR3 has 16 amino acids. Based on the CDR3 plus reference TRBV5-8 and TRBJ2-3, the full variable domain is EAGVTQSPTHLIKTRGQQATLRCSPISGHTSVYWYQQALGLGLQFLLWYDEGEERNRGNFPPRFSGRQFPNYSSELNVNALELEDSALYLCASSLGLAGSTDTQYFGPGTRLTVL.

This chain joins TRBV6-6 and TRBJ2-7; tentative D call: TRBD1 (5 bases). This CDR3 spans 15 amino acids. Germline V lookup: CDR1 MNHNY, CDR2 SVGAGI (reference sequence). Trimming shortened V by 0 bases and J by 0 bases, and 9 bases separated the two germline ends. Here the CDR3 DNA reads TGTGCCAGCAGTTACTCGGCAGGGCACTCCTACGAGCAGTACTTC. It specifies CASSYSAGHSYEQYF.

The rearrangement joins TRBV6-5 to TRBJ1-1, with D perhaps matching TRBD1 (5 bases). The length of the CDR3 is 13 residues. V was cut by 6 bases and J by 1 base, with 9 bases left in between. CDR1 MNHEY and CDR2 SVGAGI come from the germline V gene. CDR3 region: CASSPGQNTEAFF. The DNA of the CDR3 is TGTGCCAGCAGCCCCGGACAGAACACTGAAGCTTTCTTT.

The chain carries TRBV5-6 and TRBJ2-7, with D unresolved. The V gene lost 0 bases and the J gene lost 5 bases, with 6 bases spanning the gap. Germline V CDR1 and CDR2: SGHDT, YYEEEE. The CDR3 length is 12 residues. The CDR3 loop reads CASSLVQDEQYF. The CDR3 coding sequence is TGTGCCAGCAGCTTGGTCCAGGACGAGCAGTACTTC.

This clone has just one count. The rearrangement links TRBV5-4 to TRBJ2-6, with 11 bases that match TRBD1. Germline CDR1 and CDR2: SGHNT and YYREEE (reference sequence). The CDR3 extends over 20 amino acids. Trimming cost V 4 bases and J 0 bases; bases outside gene matches: 12. The CDR3 DNA follows: TGTGCCAGCAGCCCCCTGGGGGGGACAGGGGGGTACTCTGGGGCCAACGTCCTGACTTTC. Protein product: CASSPLGGTGGYSGANVLTF.